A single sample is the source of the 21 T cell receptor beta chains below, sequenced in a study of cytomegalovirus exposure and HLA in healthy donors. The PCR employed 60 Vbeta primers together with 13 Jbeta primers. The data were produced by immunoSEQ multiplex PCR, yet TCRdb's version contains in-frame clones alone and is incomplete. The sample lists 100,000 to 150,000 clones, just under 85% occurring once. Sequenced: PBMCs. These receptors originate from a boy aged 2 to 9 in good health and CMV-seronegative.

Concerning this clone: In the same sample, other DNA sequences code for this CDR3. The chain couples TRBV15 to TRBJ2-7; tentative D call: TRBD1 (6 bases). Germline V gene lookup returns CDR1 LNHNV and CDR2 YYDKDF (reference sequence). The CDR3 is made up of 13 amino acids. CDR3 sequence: CATSSHVQGVPRV. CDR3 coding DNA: TGTGCCACCAGCAGTCACGTACAGGGAGTCCCCCGGGTC.

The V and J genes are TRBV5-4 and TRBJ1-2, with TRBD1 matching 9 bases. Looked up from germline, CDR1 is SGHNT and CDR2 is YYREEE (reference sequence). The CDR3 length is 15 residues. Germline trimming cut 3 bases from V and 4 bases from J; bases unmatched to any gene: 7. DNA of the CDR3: TGTGCCAGCAGCTCAACCGGGACAGGGACCTATGGCTACACCTTC. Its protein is CASSSTGTGTYGYTF. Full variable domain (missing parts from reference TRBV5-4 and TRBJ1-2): ETGVTQSPTHLIKTRGQQVTLRCSSQSGHNTVSWYQQALGQGPQFIFQYYREEENGRGNFPPRFSGLQFPNYSSELNVNALELDDSALYLCASSSTGTGTYGYTFGSGTRLTVV.

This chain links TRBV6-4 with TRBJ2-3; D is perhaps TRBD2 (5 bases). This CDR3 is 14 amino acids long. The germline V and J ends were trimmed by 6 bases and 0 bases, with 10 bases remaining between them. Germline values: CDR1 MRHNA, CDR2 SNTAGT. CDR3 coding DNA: TGTGCCAGCAGCCAAGGAGGAAGCACAGATACGCAGTATTTT. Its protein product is CASSQGGSTDTQYF.

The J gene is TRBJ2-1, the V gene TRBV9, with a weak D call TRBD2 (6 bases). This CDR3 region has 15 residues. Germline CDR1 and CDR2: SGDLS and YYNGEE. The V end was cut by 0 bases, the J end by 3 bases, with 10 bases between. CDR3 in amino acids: CASSVGLVLYNEQFF. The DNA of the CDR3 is TGTGCCAGCAGCGTAGGACTAGTACTCTACAATGAGCAGTTCTTC.

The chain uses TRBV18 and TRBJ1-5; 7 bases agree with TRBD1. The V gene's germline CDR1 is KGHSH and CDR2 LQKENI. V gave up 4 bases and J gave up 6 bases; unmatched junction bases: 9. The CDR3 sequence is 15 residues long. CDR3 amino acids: CASSLVGGATQPQHF. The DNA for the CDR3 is TGTGCCAGCTCACTTGTAGGGGGCGCGACTCAGCCCCAGCATTTT.

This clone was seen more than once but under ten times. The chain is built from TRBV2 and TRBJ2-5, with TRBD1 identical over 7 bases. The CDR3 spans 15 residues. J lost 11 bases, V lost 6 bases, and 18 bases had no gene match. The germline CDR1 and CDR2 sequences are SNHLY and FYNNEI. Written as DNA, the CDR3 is TGTGCCAGCAGCCAACTGCAACAGGGGCTAGGGGAGCAGTACTTC. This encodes CASSQLQQGLGEQYF.

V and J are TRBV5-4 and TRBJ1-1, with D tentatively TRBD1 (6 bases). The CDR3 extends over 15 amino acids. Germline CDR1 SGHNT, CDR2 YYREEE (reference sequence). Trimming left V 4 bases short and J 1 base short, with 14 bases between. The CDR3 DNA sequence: TGTGCCAGCAGCCTGGGGGGCAGCCAGAACACTGAAGCTTTCTTT. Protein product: CASSLGGSQNTEAFF.

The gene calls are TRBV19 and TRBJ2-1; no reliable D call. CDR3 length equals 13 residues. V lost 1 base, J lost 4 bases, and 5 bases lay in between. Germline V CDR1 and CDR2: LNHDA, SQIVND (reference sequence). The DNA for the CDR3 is TGTGCCAGTAGTATAGCCCCGTACAATGAGCAGTTCTTC. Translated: CASSIAPYNEQFF.

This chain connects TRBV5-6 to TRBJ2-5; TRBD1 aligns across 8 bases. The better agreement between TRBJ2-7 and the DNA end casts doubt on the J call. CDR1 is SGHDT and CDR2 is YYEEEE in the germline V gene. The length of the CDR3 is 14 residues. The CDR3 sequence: CASSFRDRFYEQYF. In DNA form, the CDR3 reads TGTGCCAGCAGCTTTAGGGACAGGTTCTACGAGCAGTACTTC.

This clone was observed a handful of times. The DNA of the CDR3 is TGTGCCAGCAGTTCATCCATTTACACTGAAGCTTTCTTT. Its protein is CASSSSIYTEAFF. The chain links TRBV27 to TRBJ1-1; D call uncertain. The CDR3 runs to 13 residues. Germline CDR1 and CDR2: MNHEY and SMNVEV (reference sequence). The germline V and J ends were trimmed by 4 bases and 3 bases, with 9 bases remaining between them.

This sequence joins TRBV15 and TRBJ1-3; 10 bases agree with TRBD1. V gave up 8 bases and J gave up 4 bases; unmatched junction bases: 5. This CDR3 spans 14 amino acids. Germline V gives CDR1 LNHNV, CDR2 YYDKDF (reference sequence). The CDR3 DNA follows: TGTGCCACCGGGACAGGGGTCATAGGAAACACCATATATTTT. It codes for CATGTGVIGNTIYF.

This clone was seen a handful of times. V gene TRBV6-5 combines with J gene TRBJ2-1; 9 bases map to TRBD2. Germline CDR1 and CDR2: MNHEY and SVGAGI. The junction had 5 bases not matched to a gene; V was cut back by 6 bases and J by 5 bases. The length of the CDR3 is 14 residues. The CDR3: CASSPSGEDNEQFF. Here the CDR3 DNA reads TGTGCCAGCAGCCCTAGCGGGGAGGACAATGAGCAGTTCTTC.

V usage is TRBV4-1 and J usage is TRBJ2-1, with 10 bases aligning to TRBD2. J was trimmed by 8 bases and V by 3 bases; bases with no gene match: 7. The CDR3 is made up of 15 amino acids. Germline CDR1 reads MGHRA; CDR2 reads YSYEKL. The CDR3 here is CASSHLGTSVDEQFF. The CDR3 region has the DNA TGCGCCAGCAGCCACCTCGGGACTAGCGTAGATGAGCAGTTCTTC.

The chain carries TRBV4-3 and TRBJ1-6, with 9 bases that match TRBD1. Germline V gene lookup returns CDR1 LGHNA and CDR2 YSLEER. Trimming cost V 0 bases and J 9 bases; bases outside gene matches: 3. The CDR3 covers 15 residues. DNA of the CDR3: TGCGCCAGCAGCCAAGATTGGACAGGGGTTTCACCCCTCCACTTT. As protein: CASSQDWTGVSPLHF.

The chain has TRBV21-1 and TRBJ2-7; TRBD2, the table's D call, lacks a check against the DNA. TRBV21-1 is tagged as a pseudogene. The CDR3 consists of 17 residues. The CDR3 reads CASSKALSGRVLNEQYV. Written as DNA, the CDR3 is TGTGCCAGCAGCAAAGCGCTTAGCGGGAGGGTTCTCAACGAGCAGTACGTC.

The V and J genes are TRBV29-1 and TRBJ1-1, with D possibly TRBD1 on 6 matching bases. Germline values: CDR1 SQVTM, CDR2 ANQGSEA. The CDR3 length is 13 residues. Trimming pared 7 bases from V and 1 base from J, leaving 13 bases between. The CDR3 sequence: CSALDRTNTEAFF. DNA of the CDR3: TGCAGCGCCCTCGACAGGACGAACACTGAAGCTTTCTTT.

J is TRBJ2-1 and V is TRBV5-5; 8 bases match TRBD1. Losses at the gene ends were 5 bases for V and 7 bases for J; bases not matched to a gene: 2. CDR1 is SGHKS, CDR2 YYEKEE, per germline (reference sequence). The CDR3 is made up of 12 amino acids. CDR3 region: CASSRTGNEQFF. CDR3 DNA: TGTGCCAGCAGTAGGACAGGGAATGAGCAGTTCTTC.

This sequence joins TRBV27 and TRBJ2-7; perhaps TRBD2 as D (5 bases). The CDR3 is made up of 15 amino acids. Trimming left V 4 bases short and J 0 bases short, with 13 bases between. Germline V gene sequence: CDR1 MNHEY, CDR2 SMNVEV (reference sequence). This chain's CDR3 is CASSSPQEGSYEQYF. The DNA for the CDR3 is TGTGCCAGCAGTTCCCCCCAAGAGGGCTCCTACGAGCAGTACTTC.

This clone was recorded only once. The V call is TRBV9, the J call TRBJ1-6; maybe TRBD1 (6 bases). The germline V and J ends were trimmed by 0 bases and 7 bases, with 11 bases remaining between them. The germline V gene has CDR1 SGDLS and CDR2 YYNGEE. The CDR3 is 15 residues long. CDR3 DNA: TGTGCCAGCAGCGTAGGGGGGGGCGCGAATTCACCCCTCCACTTT. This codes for CASSVGGGANSPLHF.

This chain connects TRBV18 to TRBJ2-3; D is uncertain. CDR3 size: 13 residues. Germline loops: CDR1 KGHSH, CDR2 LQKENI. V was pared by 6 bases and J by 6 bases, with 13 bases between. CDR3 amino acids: CASSTGARDTQYF. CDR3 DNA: TGTGCCAGCTCCACCGGCGCGAGGGATACGCAGTATTTT.

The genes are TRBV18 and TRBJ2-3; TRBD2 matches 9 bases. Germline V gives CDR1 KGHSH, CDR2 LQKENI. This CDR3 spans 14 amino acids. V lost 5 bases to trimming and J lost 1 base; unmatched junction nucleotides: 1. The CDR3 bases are TGTGCCAGCTCAAAGCGGGAGGGCACAGATACGCAGTATTTT. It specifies CASSKREGTDTQYF.